This T cell receptor beta chain originates from a study of regulatory and conventional T cells in RAG deficiency. Blood CD4+ CD25-low CD127-high conventional T cells supplied the genomic DNA template. Remarks on this clone: The antigen is not known.

Study-wide points: Omenn syndrome and CID/AS patients had 95 to 100-fold fewer unique Treg TCR beta sequences, versus approximately 10-fold elsewhere. Shorter CDR3s in all patient subsets; >85% Treg-Tconv overlap in Omenn. Control T-cell subsets had markedly higher Shannon entropy and lower Simpson indices than RAG-deficient patients.

Method: immunoSEQ multiplex PCR; TCRdb's copy keeps in-frame clones and lacks some. The profile shows 34,000 or so clones, around 76% of them singletons. This sample was shared with a second study, whose subject was regulatory T cells. That source adds: Amplification used 52 TRBV primers and 13 TRBJ primers.

This receptor was obtained from a human donor in good health. The specimen sequenced was CD4+ effector T cells sorted from blood.

CDR3 nucleotides: TGTGCCTGGAACCTGGGGGGCTCGAACACTGAAGCTTTCTTT. Amino acid sequence: CAWNLGGSNTEAFF. This chain links TRBV30 with TRBJ1-1, with a tentative D call TRBD1 (6 bases). V lost 4 bases and J lost 1, with 13 bases in between. Germline lookup yields CDR1 GTSNPN and CDR2 SVGIG (reference sequence). The CDR3 runs to 14 residues.